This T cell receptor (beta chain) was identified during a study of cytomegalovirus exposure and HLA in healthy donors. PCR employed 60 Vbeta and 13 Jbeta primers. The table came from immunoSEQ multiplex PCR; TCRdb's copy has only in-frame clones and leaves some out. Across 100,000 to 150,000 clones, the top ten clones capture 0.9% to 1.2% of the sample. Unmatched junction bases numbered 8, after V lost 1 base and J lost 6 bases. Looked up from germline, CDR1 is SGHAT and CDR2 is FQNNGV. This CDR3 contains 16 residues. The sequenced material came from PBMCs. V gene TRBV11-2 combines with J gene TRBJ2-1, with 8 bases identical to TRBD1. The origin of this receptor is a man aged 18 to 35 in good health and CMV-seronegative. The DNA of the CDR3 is TGTGCCAGCAGCTTAGGTAGGGGGACAGGAGCCAATGAGCAGTTCTTC. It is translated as CASSLGRGTGANEQFF.